A selection of T cell receptor beta chains follows, all from one sample in a study of T cells in localized non-small cell lung cancer. Sequencing used immunoSEQ multiplex PCR; TCRdb keeps in-frame clones, though not all of them. The sample consists of nearly 25,000 clones, 80% to 95% of them appearing once. This specimen was peripheral blood, taken before any cancer treatment. These receptor sequences come from a man between 35 and 75 years old with stage III squamous cell lung carcinoma. The CDR3 runs from the conserved cysteine through the conserved F or W. The order of the fields is D gene, clone size, CDR3 length, J gene, V gene, CDR3 DNA, CDR3 protein. A D gene is named only where the DNA matches it firmly. Size is stated for part of the rows, as once, few or many counts, or as a class when the clone is expanded.

TRBD1 once 14 TRBJ2-7 TRBV11-2 TGTGCCAGCAGCTTAGGGACAGGGTACTACGAGCAGTACTTC CASSLGTGYYEQYF
TRBD1 . 15 TRBJ1-4 TRBV27 TGTGCCAGCAAGGCAGGGGGCCCTCCTAATGAAAAACTGTTTTTT CASKAGGPPNEKLFF
. . 16 TRBJ2-1 TRBV19 TGTGCCAGTGGCCCCGTTCTGCGGAGCTCCTACAATGAGCAGTTCTTC CASGPVLRSSYNEQFF
. . 12 TRBJ2-1 TRBV7-2 TGTGCCAGCTCCGGATTCTACAATGAGCAGTTCTTC CASSGFYNEQFF
. . 16 TRBJ1-1 TRBV14 TGTGCCAGCAGCCCTAACCCCCAGGGGCTCCGGACTGAAGCTTTCTTT CASSPNPQGLRTEAFF
. . 13 TRBJ1-5 TRBV18 TGTGCCAGCTCACGGGACTCCAATCAGCCCCAGCATTTT CASSRDSNQPQHF
. . 17 TRBJ1-3 TRBV5-4 TGTGCCAGCAGCTTGGGGGCCAGCAGGGCTTCTGGAAACACCATATATTTT CASSLGASRASGNTIYF
. . 14 TRBJ1-1 TRBV5-1 TGCGCCAGCAGACCCCCCTCCCCCGGAATTGAAGCTTTCTTT CASRPPSPGIEAFF
. few 14 TRBJ1-1 TRBV11-2 TGTGCCAGCAGCCGCGACGGGATGAACACTGAAGCTTTCTTT CASSRDGMNTEAFF
TRBD1 . 12 TRBJ2-1 TRBV29-1 TGCAGCACGAGACAGGGGGGATATGAGCAGTTCTTC CSTRQGGYEQFF
. . 17 TRBJ2-6 TRBV7-2 TGTGCCAGCAGCTTAGGTTCGCCGAGCTCTGGGGCCAACGTCCTGACTTTC CASSLGSPSSGANVLTF
. . 16 TRBJ1-2 TRBV18 TGTGCCAGCTCACCCTTGGTAGGGGGAGTAGATCCTGGCTACACCTTC CASSPLVGGVDPGYTF
. . 15 TRBJ2-1 TRBV21-1 TGTGCCAGCAGCAGAACAGGGGGCACCTACAATGAGCAGTTCTTC CASSRTGGTYNEQFF
TRBD2 . 15 TRBJ2-1 TRBV27 TGTGCCAGCAGTTTATATGCGGGAGGGCCGGGGGAGCAGTTCTTC CASSLYAGGPGEQFF
. . 14 TRBJ2-2 TRBV28 TGTGCCAGCAGGTGGACAGCGAACACCGGGGAGCTGTTTTTT CASRWTANTGELFF
. . 15 TRBJ1-4 TRBV9 TGTGCCAGCAGCGTAGGAGTAGGCCGTAATGAAAAACTGTTTTTT CASSVGVGRNEKLFF
. . 14 TRBJ1-4 TRBV30 TGTGCCTGGAGTGGGGTGACAACTAATGAAAAACTGTTTTTT CAWSGVTTNEKLFF
. . 15 TRBJ1-2 TRBV18 TGTGCCAGCTCCCCATCGGCAGGGAGGGACTATGGCTACACCTTC CASSPSAGRDYGYTF
TRBD2 . 15 TRBJ2-3 TRBV6-6 TGTGCCAGCAGGTGGAGCGGGAGGTCGGAAGATACGCAGTATTTT CASRWSGRSEDTQYF
TRBD1 . 14 TRBJ2-5 TRBV27 TGTGCCAGCAGAGGTCGACAGGGGAGGGAGACCCAGTACTTC CASRGRQGRETQYF
. . 17 TRBJ2-1 TRBV9 TGTGCCAGCAGCGCGCCGACTACCCTTAGCTCCTACAATGAGCAGTTCTTC CASSAPTTLSSYNEQFF
TRBD1 . 15 TRBJ1-1 TRBV18 TGTGCCAGCTCAGTCAACTGGGACAGGAACACTGAAGCTTTCTTT CASSVNWDRNTEAFF
. . 15 TRBJ2-1 TRBV5-1 TGCGCCAGCAGCTTGGCCCCCGGCGGCTACAATGAGCAGTTCTTC CASSLAPGGYNEQFF
. . 14 TRBJ1-1 TRBV7-3 TGTGCCAGCAGCTTACGGGGAGTTGGCACTGAAGCTTTCTTT CASSLRGVGTEAFF
. . 15 TRBJ2-3 TRBV30 TGTGCCTGGAGTCGGGGAGACTCCCCCGGAGATACGCAGTATTTT CAWSRGDSPGDTQYF
. . 14 TRBJ1-5 TRBV10-3 TGTGCCATCAGTGACAGGGGCAGCAATCAGCCCCAGCATTTT CAISDRGSNQPQHF
. few 13 TRBJ1-5 TRBV10-3 TGTGCCATCAGTGAGACGAGCAATCAGCCCCAGCATTTT CAISETSNQPQHF
TRBD2 . 15 TRBJ2-7 TRBV5-4 TGTGCCAGCAGCCCAATAGCGGGGGGGCCCTACGAGCAGTACTTC CASSPIAGGPYEQYF
TRBD1 . 15 TRBJ1-2 TRBV4-1 TGCGCCAGCAGGATGGCCCGACAGGGTGACTATGGCTACACCTTC CASRMARQGDYGYTF
TRBD1 . 14 TRBJ1-5 TRBV6-5 TGTGCCAGCCGGGACAGGGGCACCCATCAGCCCCAGCATTTT CASRDRGTHQPQHF